This TCR beta chain was sequenced in a study of vaccination and CD4 T cells after COVID-19. Across the study: With a range of 35 to 161, the median interval from diagnosis to drawing post-COVID samples was around 100 days. For post-vaccine samples, collection took place a median roughly 72 days after dose two, ranging from 14 to 241.

The CDR3 contains 14 residues. Germline values: CDR1 SGHVS, CDR2 FQNEAQ. Trimming removed 4 bases from V and 4 bases from J, with 8 bases in between. Oncomine TCR Beta short-read sequencing was applied to DNA from cultured CD4+ T cells. Genomic DNA was isolated from CD4+ T cells that had been cultured. TCRdb reprocessed the PCR reads with MiXCR, giving one entry per CDR3 protein. The sample includes roughly 7,000 distinct CDR3 sequences, about a third of them seen just once. Treatment meaning: approximately nine-day PBMC culture with coronavirus spike peptide pools or control peptides (ViraFEST assay). Pre-COVID-19 pandemic sampling (2011-2018) yielded the unexposed donor's CD4+ T cells. T cells were expanded with peptide pools, and expanded clonotypes were identified by TCR sequencing. It was on days 3 and 7 that half the medium was replaced with fresh IL-2 medium. As regards this clonotype: Its matching antigen is unknown.

The source is a human donor in good health. Material for sequencing was CD4+ T cells from blood, cultured in vitro. The chain carries TRBV7-8 and TRBJ2-6; D ambiguous. The CDR3: CASSSDPGANVLTF. CDR3 DNA: TGTGCCAGCAGCTCCGACCCCGGGGCCAACGTCCTGACTTTC.